The 2 T cell receptor beta chains reported below all come from one sample, sequenced in a study of CD8+ T cells in alopecia areata. RNA, once extracted, was reverse transcribed into cDNA for use as the sequencing template. Only in-frame clones appear in the TCRdb table, and some are missing; sequencing was by immunoSEQ multiplex PCR. This table holds 150,000 to 200,000 clones, about three fifths found once. The sequencing input was CD4+ T cells sorted from blood. Every receptor here comes from a human donor in good health.

The chain has TRBV6-5 and TRBJ2-7; D might be TRBD1 or TRBD2, each matching 5 bases. Deletions cut 0 bases from V and 3 bases from J, with 12 bases between. This CDR3 has 15 amino acids. Looked up from germline, CDR1 is MNHEY and CDR2 is SVGAGI. In DNA, the CDR3 is TGTGCCAGCAGTTACTCCGGGGCCATGGGCTACGAGCAGTACTTC. It yields the protein CASSYSGAMGYEQYF.

The gene calls are TRBV2 and TRBJ2-7; D gene ambiguous. This CDR3 is built from 13 residues. Trimming took off 3 bases at V and 2 bases at J, with 8 bases between the two ends. Germline V CDR1 and CDR2: SNHLY, FYNNEI. This CDR3 is CASSESLTYEQYF. In DNA, the CDR3 is TGTGCCAGCAGTGAGTCCTTGACCTACGAGCAGTACTTC.